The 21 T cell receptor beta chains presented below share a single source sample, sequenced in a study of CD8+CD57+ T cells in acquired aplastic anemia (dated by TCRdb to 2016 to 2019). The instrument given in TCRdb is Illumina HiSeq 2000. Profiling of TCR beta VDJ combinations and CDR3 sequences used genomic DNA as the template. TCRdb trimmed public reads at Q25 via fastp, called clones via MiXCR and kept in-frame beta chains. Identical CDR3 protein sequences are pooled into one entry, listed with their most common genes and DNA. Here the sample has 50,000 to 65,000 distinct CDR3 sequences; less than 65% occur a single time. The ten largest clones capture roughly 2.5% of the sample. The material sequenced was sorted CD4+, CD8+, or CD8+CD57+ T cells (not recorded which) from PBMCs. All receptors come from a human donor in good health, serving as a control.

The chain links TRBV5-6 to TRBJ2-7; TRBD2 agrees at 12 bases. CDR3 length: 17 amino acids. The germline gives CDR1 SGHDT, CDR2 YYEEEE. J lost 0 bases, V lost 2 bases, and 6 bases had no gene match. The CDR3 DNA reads TGTGCCAGCAGCTTTAGGACTAGCGGGATGAGCTCCTACGAGCAGTACTTC. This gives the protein CASSFRTSGMSSYEQYF.

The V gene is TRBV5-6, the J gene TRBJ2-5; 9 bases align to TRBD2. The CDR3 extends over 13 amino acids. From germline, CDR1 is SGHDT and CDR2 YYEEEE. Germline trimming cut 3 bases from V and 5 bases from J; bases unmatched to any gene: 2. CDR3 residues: CASSSTSGETQYF. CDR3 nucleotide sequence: TGTGCCAGCAGCTCGACTAGCGGTGAGACCCAGTACTTC.

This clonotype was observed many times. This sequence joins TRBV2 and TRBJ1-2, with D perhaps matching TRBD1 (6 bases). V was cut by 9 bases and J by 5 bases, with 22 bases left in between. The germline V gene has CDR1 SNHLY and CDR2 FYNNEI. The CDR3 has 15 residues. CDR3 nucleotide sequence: TGTGCCAGTACAAAAACCACAGGGAGTCCTTATGGCTACACCTTC. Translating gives CASTKTTGSPYGYTF.

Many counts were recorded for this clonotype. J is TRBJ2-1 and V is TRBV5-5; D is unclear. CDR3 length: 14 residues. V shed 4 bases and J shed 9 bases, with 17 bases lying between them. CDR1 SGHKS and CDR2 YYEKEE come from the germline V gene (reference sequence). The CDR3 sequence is CASSTLRSGFEQFF. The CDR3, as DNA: TGTGCCAGCAGCACATTAAGATCGGGTTTTGAGCAGTTCTTC.

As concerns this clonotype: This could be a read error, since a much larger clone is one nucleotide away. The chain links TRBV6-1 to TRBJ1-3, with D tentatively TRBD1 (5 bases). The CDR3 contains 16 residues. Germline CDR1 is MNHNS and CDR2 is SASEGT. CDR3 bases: TGTACCAGCAGCCCCACTTGGGAGGGGCTAATAAACACCATATATTTT. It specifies CTSSPTWEGLINTIYF.

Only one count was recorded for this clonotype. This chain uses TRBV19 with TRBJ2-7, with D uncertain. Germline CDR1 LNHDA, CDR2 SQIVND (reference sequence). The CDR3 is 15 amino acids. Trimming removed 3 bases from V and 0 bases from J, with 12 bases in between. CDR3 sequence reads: CASSMFTTASYEQYF. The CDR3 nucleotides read TGTGCCAGTAGTATGTTCACTACTGCCTCCTACGAGCAGTACTTC.

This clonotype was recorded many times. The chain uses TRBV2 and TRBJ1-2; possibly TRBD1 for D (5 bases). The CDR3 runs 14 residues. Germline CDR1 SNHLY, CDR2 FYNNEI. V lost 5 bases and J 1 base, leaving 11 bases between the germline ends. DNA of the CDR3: TGTGCCAGCAGTTCCGAGGGGATTAACTATGGCTACACCTTC. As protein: CASSSEGINYGYTF.

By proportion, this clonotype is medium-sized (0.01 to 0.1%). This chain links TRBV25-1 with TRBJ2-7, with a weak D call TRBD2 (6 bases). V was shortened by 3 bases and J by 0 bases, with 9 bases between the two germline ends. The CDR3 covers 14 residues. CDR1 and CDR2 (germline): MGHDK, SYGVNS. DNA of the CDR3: TGTGCCAGCAGTGAGACGGGGGTCTCCTACGAGCAGTACTTC. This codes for CASSETGVSYEQYF.

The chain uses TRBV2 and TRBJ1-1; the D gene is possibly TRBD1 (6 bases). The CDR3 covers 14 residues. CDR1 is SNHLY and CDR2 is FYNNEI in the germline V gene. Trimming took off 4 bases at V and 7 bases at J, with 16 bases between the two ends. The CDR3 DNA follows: TGTGCCAGCAGTGGAGGGGGAAGTCTCGGTGAAGCTTTCTTT. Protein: CASSGGGSLGEAFF.

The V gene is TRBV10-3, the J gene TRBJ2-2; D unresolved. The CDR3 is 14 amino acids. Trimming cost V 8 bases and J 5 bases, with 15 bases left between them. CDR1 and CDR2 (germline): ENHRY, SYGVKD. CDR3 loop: CAIRSGVGTGELFF. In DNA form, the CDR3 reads TGTGCCATCCGCTCGGGTGTAGGGACCGGGGAGCTGTTTTTT.

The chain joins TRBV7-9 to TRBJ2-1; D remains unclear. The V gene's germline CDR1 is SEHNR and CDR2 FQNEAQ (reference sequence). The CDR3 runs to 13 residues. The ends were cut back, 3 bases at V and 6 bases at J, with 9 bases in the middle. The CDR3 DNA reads TGTGCCAGCAGCTTCCCCCATTCCAATGAGCAGTTCTTC. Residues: CASSFPHSNEQFF.

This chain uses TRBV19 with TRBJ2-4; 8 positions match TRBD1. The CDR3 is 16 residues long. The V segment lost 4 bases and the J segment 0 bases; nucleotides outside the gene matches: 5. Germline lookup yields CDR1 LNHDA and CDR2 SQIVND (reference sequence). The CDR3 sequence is CASSNRGALAKNIQYF. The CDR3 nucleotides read TGTGCCAGTAGTAACAGGGGGGCTTTAGCCAAAAACATTCAGTACTTC.

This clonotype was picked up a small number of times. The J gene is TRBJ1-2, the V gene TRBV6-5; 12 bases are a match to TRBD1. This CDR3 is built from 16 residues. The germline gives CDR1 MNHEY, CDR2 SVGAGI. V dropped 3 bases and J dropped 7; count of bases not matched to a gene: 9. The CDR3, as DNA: TGTGCCAGCAGTTATCTCCGGGACAGGGGGCGCATTGGCTACACCTTC. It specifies CASSYLRDRGRIGYTF.

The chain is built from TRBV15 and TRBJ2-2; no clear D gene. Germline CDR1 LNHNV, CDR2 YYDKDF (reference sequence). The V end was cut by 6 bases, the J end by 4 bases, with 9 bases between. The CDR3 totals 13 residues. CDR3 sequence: CATRERSTGELFF. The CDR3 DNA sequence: TGTGCCACCAGGGAGAGATCCACCGGGGAGCTGTTTTTT.

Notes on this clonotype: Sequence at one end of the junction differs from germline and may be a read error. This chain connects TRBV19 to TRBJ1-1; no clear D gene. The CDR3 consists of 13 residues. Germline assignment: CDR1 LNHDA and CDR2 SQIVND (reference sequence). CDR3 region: CASSIEDNTQALF. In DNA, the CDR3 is TGTGCCAGTAGTATCGAGGATAACACTCAAGCTCTCTTT. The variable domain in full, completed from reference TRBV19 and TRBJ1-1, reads DGGITQSPKYLFRKEGQNVTLSCEQNLNHDAMYWYRQDPGQGLRLIYYSQIVNDFQKGDIAEGYSVSREKKESFPLTVTSAQKNPTAFYLCASSIEDNTQALFGQGTRLTVV.

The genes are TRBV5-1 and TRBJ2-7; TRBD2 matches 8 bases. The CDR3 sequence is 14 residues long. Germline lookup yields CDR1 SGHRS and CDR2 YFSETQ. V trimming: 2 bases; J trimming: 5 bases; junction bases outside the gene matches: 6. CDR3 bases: TGCGCCAGCAGCTTAGGCGGGGGGTCTCACGAGCAGTACTTC. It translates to CASSLGGGSHEQYF. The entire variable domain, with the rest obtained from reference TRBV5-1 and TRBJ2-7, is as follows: KAGVTQTPRYLIKTRGQQVTLSCSPISGHRSVSWYQQTPGQGLQFLFEYFSETQRNKGNFPGRFSGRQFSNSRSEMNVSTLELGDSALYLCASSLGGGSHEQYFGPGTRLTVT.

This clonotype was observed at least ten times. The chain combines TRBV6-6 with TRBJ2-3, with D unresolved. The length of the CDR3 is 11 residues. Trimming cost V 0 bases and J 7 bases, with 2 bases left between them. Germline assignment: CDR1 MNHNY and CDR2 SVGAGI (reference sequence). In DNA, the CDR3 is TGTGCCAGCAGTTACTCATATACGCAGTATTTT. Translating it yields CASSYSYTQYF.

CDR3 DNA: TGTGCCAGCAGCGCCCGACTAGCGGGAGAACATACGCAGTATTTT. Amino acid sequence: CASSARLAGEHTQYF. This rearrangement joins TRBV11-2 to TRBJ2-3; 12 positions agree with TRBD2. This CDR3 contains 15 residues. V was pared by 5 bases and J by 7 bases, with 7 bases of the junction left unmatched. Germline V CDR1 and CDR2: SGHAT, FQNNGV.

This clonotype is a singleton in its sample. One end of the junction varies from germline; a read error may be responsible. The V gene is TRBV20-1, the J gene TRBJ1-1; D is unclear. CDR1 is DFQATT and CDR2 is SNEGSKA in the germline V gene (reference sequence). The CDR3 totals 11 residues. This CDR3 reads CSARGLTEAFF. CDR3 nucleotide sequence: TGCAGTGCTCGAGGGTTGACTGAGGCTTTCTTT.

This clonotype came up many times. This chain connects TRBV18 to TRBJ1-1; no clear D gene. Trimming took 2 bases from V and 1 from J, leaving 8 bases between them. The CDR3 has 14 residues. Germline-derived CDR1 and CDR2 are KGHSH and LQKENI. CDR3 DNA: TGTGCCAGCTCACCAACAGTTCCGAACACTGAAGCTTTCTTT. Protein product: CASSPTVPNTEAFF.

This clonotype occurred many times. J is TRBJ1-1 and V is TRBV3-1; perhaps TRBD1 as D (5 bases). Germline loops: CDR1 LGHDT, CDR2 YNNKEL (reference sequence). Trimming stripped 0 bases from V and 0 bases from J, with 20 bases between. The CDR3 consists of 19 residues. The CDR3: CASSQDRIDSWALNTEAFF. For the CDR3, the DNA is TGTGCCAGCAGCCAAGATCGAATCGACAGTTGGGCATTGAACACTGAAGCTTTCTTT.